This entry describes one T cell receptor beta chain. This record belongs to a study of blood T cell repertoires in COVID-19. Study-level background: Material from acute and convalescent COVID-19 was sourced from the United States, Italy and Spain. T cells, B-cell-depleted T cells, or PBMCs provided the cDNA or gDNA that served as material.

Among Cohort 3 donors, those recovered had two negative PCRs, clearance, or symptom resolution. Methods used by the authors: It was from reference gene primer amplification that nucleated cell counts were estimated. Assay: immunoSEQ multiplex PCR; the TCRdb copy retains only in-frame clones and omits some. D and trimming come from the DNA, and the V and J calls and clone size come from that table. The sample holds 220,000 or so clones; 65% to 85% are singletons and the top ten take 6.8%. The sample was PBMCs or T cells enriched from blood (not recorded which). The sequence was collected from a woman in her thirties or forties who had recovered from COVID-19.

CDR3 nucleotide sequence: TGTGCCAGCAGCCTCGCTGGGGCCAACGTCCTGACTTTC. Translation gives CASSLAGANVLTF. The rearrangement joins TRBV13 to TRBJ2-6; D is unresolved. The germline V gene encodes CDR1 PRHDT and CDR2 FYEKMQ (reference sequence). V gave up 5 bases and J gave up 2 bases, with 4 bases separating them. The CDR3 spans 13 residues.